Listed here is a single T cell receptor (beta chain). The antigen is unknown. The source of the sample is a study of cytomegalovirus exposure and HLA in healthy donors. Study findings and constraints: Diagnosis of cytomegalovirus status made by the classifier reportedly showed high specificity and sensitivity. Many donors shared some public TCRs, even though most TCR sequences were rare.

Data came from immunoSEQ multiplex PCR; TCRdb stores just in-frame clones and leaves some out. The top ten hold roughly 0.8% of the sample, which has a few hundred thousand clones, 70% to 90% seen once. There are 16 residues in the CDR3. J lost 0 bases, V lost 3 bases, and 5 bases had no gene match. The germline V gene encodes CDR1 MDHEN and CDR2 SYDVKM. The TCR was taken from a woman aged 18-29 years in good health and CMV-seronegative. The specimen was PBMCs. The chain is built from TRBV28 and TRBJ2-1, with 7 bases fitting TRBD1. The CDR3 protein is CASSFRTGSSYNEQFF. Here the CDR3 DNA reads TGTGCCAGCAGTTTCCGGACAGGCAGCTCCTACAATGAGCAGTTCTTC. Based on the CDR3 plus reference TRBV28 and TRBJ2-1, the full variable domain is DVKVTQSSRYLVKRTGEKVFLECVQDMDHENMFWYRQDPGLGLRLIYFSYDVKMKEKGDIPEGYSVSREKKERFSLILESASTNQTSMYLCASSFRTGSSYNEQFFGPGTRLTVL.